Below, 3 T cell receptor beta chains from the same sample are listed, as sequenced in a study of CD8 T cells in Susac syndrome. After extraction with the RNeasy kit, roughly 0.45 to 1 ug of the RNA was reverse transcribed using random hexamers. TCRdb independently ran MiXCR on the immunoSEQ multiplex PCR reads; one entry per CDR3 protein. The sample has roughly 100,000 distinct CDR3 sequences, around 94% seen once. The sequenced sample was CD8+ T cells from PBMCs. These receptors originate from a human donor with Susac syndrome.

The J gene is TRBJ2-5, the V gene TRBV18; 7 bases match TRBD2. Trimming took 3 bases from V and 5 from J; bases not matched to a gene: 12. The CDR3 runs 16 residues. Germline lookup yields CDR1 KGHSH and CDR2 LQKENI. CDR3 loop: CASSPPTAGREETQYF. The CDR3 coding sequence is TGTGCCAGCTCACCCCCGACGGCGGGGCGGGAGGAGACCCAGTACTTC.

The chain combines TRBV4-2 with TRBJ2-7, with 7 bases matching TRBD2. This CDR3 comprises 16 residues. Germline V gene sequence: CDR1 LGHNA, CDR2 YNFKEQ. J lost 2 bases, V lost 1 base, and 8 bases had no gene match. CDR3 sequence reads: CASSQGRVAGAYEQYF. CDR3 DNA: TGTGCCAGCAGCCAAGGGAGGGTGGCGGGGGCCTACGAGCAGTACTTC.

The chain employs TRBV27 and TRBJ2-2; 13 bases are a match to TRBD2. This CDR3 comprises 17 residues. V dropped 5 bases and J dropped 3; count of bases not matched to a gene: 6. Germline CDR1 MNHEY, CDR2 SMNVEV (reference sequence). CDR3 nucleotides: TGTGCCAGCAGTCCGACTAGCGGGGGGCTTTACACCGGGGAGCTGTTTTTT. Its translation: CASSPTSGGLYTGELFF.